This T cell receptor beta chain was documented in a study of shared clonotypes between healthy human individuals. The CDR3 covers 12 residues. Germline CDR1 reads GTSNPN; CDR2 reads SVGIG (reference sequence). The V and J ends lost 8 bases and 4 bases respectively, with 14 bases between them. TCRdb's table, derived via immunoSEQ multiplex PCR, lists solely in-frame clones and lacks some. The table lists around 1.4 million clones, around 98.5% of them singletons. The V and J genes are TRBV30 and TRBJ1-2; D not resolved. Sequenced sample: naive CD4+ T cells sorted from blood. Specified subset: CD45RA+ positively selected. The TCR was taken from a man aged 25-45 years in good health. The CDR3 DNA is TGTGCCGAAAGGCCCGGGTCCTATGGCTACACCTTC. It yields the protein CAERPGSYGYTF.